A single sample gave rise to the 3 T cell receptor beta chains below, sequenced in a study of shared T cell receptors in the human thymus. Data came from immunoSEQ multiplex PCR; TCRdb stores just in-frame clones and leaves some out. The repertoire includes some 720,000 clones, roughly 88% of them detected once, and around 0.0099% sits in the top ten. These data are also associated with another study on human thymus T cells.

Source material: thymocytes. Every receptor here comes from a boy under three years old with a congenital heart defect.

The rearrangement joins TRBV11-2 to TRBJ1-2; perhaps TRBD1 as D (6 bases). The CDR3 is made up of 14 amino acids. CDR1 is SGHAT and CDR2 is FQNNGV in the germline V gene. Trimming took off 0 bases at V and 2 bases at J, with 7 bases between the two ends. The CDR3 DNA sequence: TGTGCCAGCAGCTTAGATCAGGGGAACTATGGCTACACCTTC. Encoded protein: CASSLDQGNYGYTF. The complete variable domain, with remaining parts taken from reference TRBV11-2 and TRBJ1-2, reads EAGVAQSPRYKIIEKRQSVAFWCNPISGHATLYWYQQILGQGPKLLIQFQNNGVVDDSQLPKDRFSAERLKGVDSTLKIQPAKLEDSAVYLCASSLDQGNYGYTFGSGTRLTVV.

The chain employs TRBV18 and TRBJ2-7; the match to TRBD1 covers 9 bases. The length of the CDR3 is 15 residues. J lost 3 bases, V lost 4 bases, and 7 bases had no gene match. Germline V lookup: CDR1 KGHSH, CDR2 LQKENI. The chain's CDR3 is CASSQGQGTYYEQYF. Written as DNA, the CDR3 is TGTGCCAGCTCACAAGGACAGGGGACCTACTACGAGCAGTACTTC.

The CDR3 coding sequence is TGTGCCAGCAGCTTAGTGCGGGAGGGCAATTGGGGCTACACCTTC. Translated, it gives CASSLVREGNWGYTF. This chain connects TRBV7-2 to TRBJ1-2; D uncertain. V lost 1 base to trimming and J lost 8 bases, with 17 bases between them. This CDR3 is 15 amino acids long. From germline, CDR1 is SGHTA and CDR2 FQGNSA.